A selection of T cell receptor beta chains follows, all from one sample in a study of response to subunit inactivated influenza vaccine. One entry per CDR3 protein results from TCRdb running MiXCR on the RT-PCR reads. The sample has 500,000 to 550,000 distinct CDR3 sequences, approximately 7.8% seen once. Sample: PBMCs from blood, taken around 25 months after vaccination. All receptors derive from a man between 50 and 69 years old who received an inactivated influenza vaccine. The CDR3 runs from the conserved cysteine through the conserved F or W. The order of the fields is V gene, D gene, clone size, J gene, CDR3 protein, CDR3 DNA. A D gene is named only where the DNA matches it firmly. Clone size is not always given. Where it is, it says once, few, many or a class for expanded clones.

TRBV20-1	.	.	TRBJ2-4	CSARPPRLAKNIQYF	TGCAGTGCTAGACCCCCCCGGCTAGCCAAAAACATTCAGTACTTC
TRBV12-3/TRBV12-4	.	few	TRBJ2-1	CASSLGGSGTNEQFF	TGTGCCAGCAGTTTAGGGGGGAGTGGAACCAATGAGCAGTTCTTC
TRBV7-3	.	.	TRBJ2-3	CASSYQRTDTQYF	TGTGCCAGCAGCTACCAGAGGACCGATACGCAGTATTTT
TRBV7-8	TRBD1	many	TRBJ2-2	CASSLRRGLAGELFF	TGTGCCAGCAGCTTACGTAGGGGGCTGGCCGGGGAGCTGTTTTTT
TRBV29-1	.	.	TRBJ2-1	CSVEDFSYNEQFF	TGCAGCGTTGAGGACTTCTCCTACAATGAGCAGTTCTTC
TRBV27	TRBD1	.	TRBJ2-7	CATLEGARDYEQYF	TGTGCCACCCTCGAGGGGGCGAGGGACTACGAGCAGTACTTC
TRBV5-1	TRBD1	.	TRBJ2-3	CASCPGQGAKDTQYF	TGCGCCAGCTGCCCGGGACAGGGGGCGAAGGATACGCAGTATTTT
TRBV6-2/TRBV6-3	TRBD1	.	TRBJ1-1	CASSSINRGLVEAFF	TGTGCCAGCAGTAGCATAAACAGGGGGCTTGTTGAAGCTTTCTTT
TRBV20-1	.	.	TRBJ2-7	CSASWGASATYEQYF	TGCAGTGCTAGTTGGGGGGCTAGCGCAACCTACGAGCAGTACTTC
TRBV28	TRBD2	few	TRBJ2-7	CASSFPTTSGRLIATYEQYF	TGTGCCAGCAGTTTCCCTACGACTAGCGGGAGGCTCATTGCAACCTACGAGCAGTACTTC
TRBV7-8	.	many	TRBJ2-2	CASSSSDSIRELFF	TGTGCCAGCAGCTCAAGCGACAGTATCAGGGAGCTGTTTTTT
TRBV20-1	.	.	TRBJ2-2	CSARALNTGELFF	TGCAGTGCTAGGGCACTGAACACCGGGGAGCTGTTTTTT
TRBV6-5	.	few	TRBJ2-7	CASSSPEGRRYEQYF	TGTGCCAGCAGTTCCCCGGAGGGAAGGAGATACGAGCAGTACTTC
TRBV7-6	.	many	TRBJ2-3	CASSLDQGTTVLDTQYF	TGTGCCAGCAGCTTGGATCAGGGGACTACCGTATTAGATACGCAGTATTTT
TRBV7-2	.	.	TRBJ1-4	CARAGATTNEKLFF	TGTGCCCGCGCCGGGGCTACAACTAATGAAAAACTGTTTTTT
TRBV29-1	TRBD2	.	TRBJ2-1	CSVRSPGGASSYNEQFF	TGCAGCGTTCGGTCGCCGGGGGGGGCCAGCTCCTACAATGAGCAGTTCTTC
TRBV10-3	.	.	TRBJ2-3	CAISESTPTDTQYF	TGTGCCATCAGTGAAAGTACGCCCACAGATACGCAGTATTTT
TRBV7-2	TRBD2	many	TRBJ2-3	CASSLGLAADTQYF	TGCGCCAGCAGCTTGGGACTAGCGGCAGATACGCAGTATTTT
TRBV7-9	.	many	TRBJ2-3	CASSYTGVGTDTQYF	TGTGCCAGCAGCTACACGGGAGTTGGCACAGATACGCAGTATTTT
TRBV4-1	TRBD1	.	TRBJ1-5	CASSQDRGRQPQHF	TGCGCCAGCAGCCAAGACAGGGGGCGTCAGCCCCAGCATTTT
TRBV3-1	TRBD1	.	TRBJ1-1	CASSLHGAGQIFMMNTEAFF	TGTGCCAGCAGCCTCCACGGGGCGGGACAGATATTTATGATGAACACTGAAGCTTTCTTT
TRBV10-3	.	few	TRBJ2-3	CAISDLKTARTTDTQYF	TGTGCCATCAGTGACCTTAAGACGGCAAGGACCACAGATACGCAGTATTTT
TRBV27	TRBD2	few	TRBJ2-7	CASSRIRTSGSPSYEQYF	TGTGCCAGCAGTCGGATTCGGACTAGCGGGAGTCCATCTTACGAGCAGTACTTC
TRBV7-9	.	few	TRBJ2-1	CASSPARYGNEQFF	TGTGCCAGCAGCCCGGCGAGGTACGGGAATGAGCAGTTCTTC
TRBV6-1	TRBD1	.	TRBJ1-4	CASKRGTGSEKLFF	TGTGCCAGCAAAAGGGGGACAGGGAGTGAAAAACTGTTTTTT
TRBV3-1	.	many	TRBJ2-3	CASSQVAGTQYF	TGTGCCAGCAGCCAAGTCGCGGGTACGCAGTATTTT
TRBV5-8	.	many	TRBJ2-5	CASSSRNQETQYF	TGTGCCAGCAGCTCAAGGAATCAAGAGACCCAGTACTTC
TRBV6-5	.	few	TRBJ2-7	CASSSRPAPGSSYEQYF	TGTGCCAGCAGTTCACGACCGGCCCCAGGAAGCTCCTACGAGCAGTACTTC
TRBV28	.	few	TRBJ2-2	CASSFTLGTGELFF	TGTGCCAGCAGTTTTACATTAGGGACCGGGGAGCTGTTTTTT
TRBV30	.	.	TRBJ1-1	CAWELGTNTEAFF	TGTGCCTGGGAATTGGGGACTAACACTGAAGCTTTCTTT
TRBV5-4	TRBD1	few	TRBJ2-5	CASSLLQGAVETQYF	TGTGCCAGCAGCTTGTTACAGGGGGCGGTTGAGACCCAGTACTTC
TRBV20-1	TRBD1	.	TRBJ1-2	CSARNRGNYGYTF	TGCAGTGCAAGGAACAGGGGTAACTATGGCTACACCTTC
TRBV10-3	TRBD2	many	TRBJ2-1	CAISTTSGNNEQFF	TGTGCCATCAGTACGACTAGCGGGAACAATGAGCAGTTCTTC
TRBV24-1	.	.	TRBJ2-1	CATSGKVGQSTLNEQFF	TGTGCCACCAGTGGCAAGGTAGGACAGAGCACCTTAAATGAGCAGTTCTTC
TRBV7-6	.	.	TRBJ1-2	CASSIGARDLNYGYTF	TGTGCCAGCAGTATAGGGGCCAGGGACTTGAACTATGGCTACACCTTC
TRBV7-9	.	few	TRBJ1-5	CASSLAGIGNQPQHF	TGTGCCAGCAGCTTAGCAGGGATTGGCAATCAGCCCCAGCATTTT